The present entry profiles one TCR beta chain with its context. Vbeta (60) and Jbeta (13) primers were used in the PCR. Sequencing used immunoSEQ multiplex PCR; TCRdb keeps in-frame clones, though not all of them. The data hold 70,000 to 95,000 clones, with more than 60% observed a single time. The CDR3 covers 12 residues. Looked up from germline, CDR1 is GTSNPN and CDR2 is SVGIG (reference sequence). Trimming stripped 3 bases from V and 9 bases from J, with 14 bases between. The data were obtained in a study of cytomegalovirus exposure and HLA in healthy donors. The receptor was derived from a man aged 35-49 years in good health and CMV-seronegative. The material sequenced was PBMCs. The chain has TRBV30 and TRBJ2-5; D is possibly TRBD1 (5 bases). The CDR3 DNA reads TGTGCCTGGAGATTACTCGACAGAGCCCAGTACTTC. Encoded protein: CAWRLLDRAQYF.